This T cell receptor (beta chain) was captured by sequencing in a study of blood T cells in healthy people across ages. There are 15 residues in the CDR3. Germline CDR1 is MDHEN and CDR2 is SYDVKM. The V segment lost 3 bases and the J segment 3 bases; nucleotides outside the gene matches: 4. Alongside a J-beta primer mix, a sample-barcoded 5' primer served in a second PCR lasting roughly 7 to 11 cycles. Via MiXCR, TCRdb re-called the 5' RACE reads, giving one row per CDR3 protein. This table has about 800,000 distinct CDR3 sequences, roughly 25% appearing once. The study's findings and limits: CMV infection status of these donors was not known.

A word on this clonotype: Its antigen is still unknown.

Every sample yielded at least 7 million isolated PBMCs. These records were also assigned to another study, of T cells of mothers and their children. That investigation notes: Three healthy Caucasian mothers, along with their six children, served as the donors. The analysis detected no persistent microchimeric T cell clones.

V gene TRBV28 combines with J gene TRBJ2-7; 11 bases are a match to TRBD2. This sequence was found in a boy between 10 and 17 years old in good health. Sequenced input: blood. CDR3 loop: CASSFPGLAVYEQYF. The CDR3 nucleotides read TGTGCCAGCAGTTTCCCGGGACTAGCGGTCTACGAGCAGTACTTC.